One and the same sample provided the 15 T cell receptor beta chains below, sequenced in a study of regulatory T cells in long-lasting Graves disease. Arm-PCR of CDR3 regions with iRepertoire HTBI primers generated TCR beta libraries. TCRdb re-called the multiplex PCR reads with MiXCR, one entry per CDR3 protein. The sample has about 560,000 distinct CDR3 sequences, around 15% seen once. Stated time point: newly diagnosed GD, antithyroid drugs for less than 3 months. After RNA was extracted from PBMCs, the TCR library was made from it. These data were likewise used in another study, on T cells in Graves' hyperthyroidism and ophthalmopathy.

The source was peripheral blood mononuclear cells (PBMCs), collected at new diagnosis, from a patient treated with antithyroid drugs. The receptors were gathered from a man between 18 and 35 years old with Graves disease.

The rearrangement uses TRBV14 and TRBJ1-2, with 7 bases identical to TRBD1. Unmatched junction bases numbered 3, after V lost 0 bases and J lost 2 bases. This CDR3 contains 15 residues. Germline lookup yields CDR1 SGHDN and CDR2 FVKESK. CDR3 sequence (DNA): TGTGCCAGCAGCCAAGATGGGACAGTCAACTATGGCTACACCTTC. Encoded protein: CASSQDGTVNYGYTF.

The V and J genes are TRBV30 and TRBJ2-1; no clear D gene. Germline assignment: CDR1 GTSNPN and CDR2 SVGIG (reference sequence). Trimming took 0 bases from V and 9 from J, leaving 15 bases between them. CDR3 length: 14 amino acids. The CDR3 nucleotides read TGTGCCTGGAGTGTGGGCCTAAAAGTGATTGAGCAGTTCTTC. The encoded protein is CAWSVGLKVIEQFF.

The rearrangement joins TRBV27 to TRBJ2-2, with TRBD1 matching over 8 bases. Germline V gene data show CDR1 as MNHEY and CDR2 as SMNVEV (reference sequence). V gave up 0 bases and J gave up 4 bases; unmatched junction bases: 1. This CDR3 is built from 15 residues. The CDR3 spells CASSLSTGGTGELFF. Written as DNA, the CDR3 is TGTGCCAGCAGTTTATCCACAGGGGGCACCGGGGAGCTGTTTTTT.

This clonotype was detected ten times or more. The chain combines TRBV3-1 with TRBJ2-7; D is perhaps TRBD1 (5 bases). CDR1 and CDR2 from the germline V gene are LGHDT and YNNKEL (reference sequence). The CDR3 is made up of 15 amino acids. Trimming shortened V by 1 base and J by 7 bases, and 17 bases separated the two germline ends. The CDR3 nucleotides read TGTGCCAGCAGCCAAGTGGTTCAGACAGTAAAAGAGCAGTACTTC. Translation: CASSQVVQTVKEQYF.

The CDR3 loop reads CASSVETGAGTEAFF. CDR3 DNA: TGTGCCAGCAGCGTAGAGACAGGGGCTGGCACTGAAGCTTTCTTT. The chain links TRBV9 to TRBJ1-1; 8 bases line up with TRBD1. The V gene's germline CDR1 is SGDLS and CDR2 YYNGEE. Trimming removed 0 bases from V and 4 bases from J; junction bases left unmatched: 5. The CDR3 contains 15 residues.

The chain employs TRBV7-9 and TRBJ2-3; 9 bases are a match to TRBD2. The CDR3 is 14 amino acids. The V and J ends lost 7 bases and 7 bases, in that order; junction bases with no gene match: 9. Germline values: CDR1 SEHNR, CDR2 FQNEAQ (reference sequence). The CDR3 protein is CASNSGTSSYTQYF. In DNA form, the CDR3 reads TGTGCCAGCAACTCCGGGACTAGCTCCTATACGCAGTATTTT.

The table lists this clonotype with many counts. The chain combines TRBV30 with TRBJ1-1; D ambiguous. The CDR3 covers 13 residues. From germline, CDR1 is GTSNPN and CDR2 SVGIG (reference sequence). V lost 2 bases, J lost 0 bases, and 7 bases lay in between. In DNA, the CDR3 is TGTGCCTGGAGTCCGGGGATGAACACTGAAGCTTTCTTT. Translating gives CAWSPGMNTEAFF. The full variable domain, completed using reference TRBV30 and TRBJ1-1, is SQTIHQWPATLVQPVGSPLSLECTVEGTSNPNLYWYRQAAGRGLQLLFYSVGIGQISSEVPQNLSASRPQDRQFILSSKKLLLSDSGFYLCAWSPGMNTEAFFGQGTRLTVV.

The chain employs TRBV30 and TRBJ1-3; unclear D gene. The length of the CDR3 is 16 residues. Per the germline V gene, CDR1 is GTSNPN and CDR2 is SVGIG (reference sequence). V was pared by 2 bases and J by 0 bases, with 14 bases between. CDR3 sequence (DNA): TGTGCCTGGAGTCTGAACAGCACGCTCTCTGGAAACACCATATATTTT. Protein sequence: CAWSLNSTLSGNTIYF.

This clonotype was detected a few times. Mismatch with germline at one junction end may stem from a read error. V and J are TRBV20-1 and TRBJ1-2, with D possibly being TRBD1 (6 bases). Germline V CDR1 and CDR2: DFQATT, SNEGSKA (reference sequence). This CDR3 has 10 amino acids. CDR3 nucleotide sequence: TGCAGTGCTTACGACCTGGGGACACTCTTC. It specifies CSAYDLGTLF.

The chain recombines TRBV3-1 with TRBJ2-2, with D perhaps TRBD1 (5 bases). Trimming took 2 bases from V and 4 from J, leaving 5 bases between them. This CDR3 region has 13 residues. Germline V gene sequence: CDR1 LGHDT, CDR2 YNNKEL (reference sequence). The CDR3 spells CASSQRGTGELFF. The CDR3 DNA reads as TGTGCCAGCAGCCAAAGGGGCACCGGGGAGCTGTTTTTT.

This clonotype has a handful of counts. This chain joins TRBV5-1 and TRBJ2-3; the match to TRBD2 covers 7 bases. Germline V gene data show CDR1 as SGHRS and CDR2 as YFSETQ. With V trimmed by 1 base and J by 0 bases, 8 bases remained unmatched. The length of the CDR3 is 17 residues. CDR3 residues: CASSLSASGTSTDTQYF. The DNA for the CDR3 is TGCGCCAGCAGCTTGAGCGCTAGCGGTACTAGCACAGATACGCAGTATTTT.

There are a few counts of this clonotype. It differs at one base from a far larger clone, so likely a read error. V and J are TRBV3-1 and TRBJ1-1; D might be TRBD1 (5 bases). The germline V gene has CDR1 LGHDT and CDR2 YNNKEL (reference sequence). The CDR3 spans 12 residues. In DNA form, the CDR3 reads TGTGCCAGCAGCCGGGGGAACACTGAAGCTCTCTTT. It translates to CASSRGNTEALF.

Ten or more counts support this clonotype. The chain couples TRBV2 to TRBJ2-7; 8 bases agree with TRBD1. The CDR3 is made up of 17 amino acids. The J segment lost 0 bases and the V segment lost 2 bases, leaving 9 bases of the junction unmatched. In germline, CDR1 is SNHLY, CDR2 FYNNEI. The CDR3 bases are TGTGCCAGCAGTGAACCCACGACAGGGGTCGTCTCCTACGAGCAGTACTTC. Its protein is CASSEPTTGVVSYEQYF.

Ten or more counts support this clonotype. CDR3 sequence (DNA): TGCAGTGCTAGCCCTACTAGCGGGAGGGCCTGGGGGACCCAGTACTTC. Translated: CSASPTSGRAWGTQYF. The chain has TRBV20-1 and TRBJ2-5; 13 bases align to TRBD2. Germline V gives CDR1 DFQATT, CDR2 SNEGSKA (reference sequence). The CDR3 runs to 16 residues. The junction had 11 bases not matched to a gene; V was cut back by 3 bases and J by 7 bases.

This chain uses TRBV28 with TRBJ1-5; D is uncertain. CDR3 size: 12 residues. V lost 7 bases and J 2 bases, leaving 6 bases between the germline ends. Germline assignment: CDR1 MDHEN and CDR2 SYDVKM. The CDR3 coding sequence is TGTGCCAGCATATCCCGCAATCAGCCCCAGCATTTT. Its protein product is CASISRNQPQHF.